The next 12 T cell receptor beta chains were all read from a single sample in a study of blood T cell repertoires in COVID-19. Generated by immunoSEQ multiplex PCR, the TCRdb table keeps only in-frame clones and is missing some. The table includes about 240,000 clones, approximately 84% detected once. The sequenced sample was peripheral blood. The receptors were gathered from a man aged 45-60 years with acute or convalescent COVID-19.

This chain links TRBV5-1 with TRBJ2-2; no clear D. The germline V and J ends were trimmed by 2 bases and 0 bases, with 11 bases remaining between them. The CDR3 totals 16 residues. Germline CDR1 is SGHRS and CDR2 is YFSETQ. Here the CDR3 reads CASSFHSYSNTGELFF. As DNA, the CDR3 is TGCGCCAGCAGCTTCCACTCTTATTCGAACACCGGGGAGCTGTTTTTT.

CDR3 sequence (DNA): TGTGCCAGTAGTATAGCGGGAGGGCTTGGAAACACCATATATTTT. It is translated as CASSIAGGLGNTIYF. The gene calls are TRBV19 and TRBJ1-3; D is uncertain. V was shortened by 1 base and J by 3 bases, with 10 bases between the two germline ends. The CDR3 totals 15 residues. The germline CDR1 and CDR2 sequences are LNHDA and SQIVND (reference sequence).

This chain uses TRBV19 with TRBJ1-1; 7 bases are shared with TRBD1. Germline V gene sequence: CDR1 LNHDA, CDR2 SQIVND (reference sequence). With 6 bases clipped from V and 3 bases from J, the junction kept 7 bases outside the gene matches. The CDR3 is 14 amino acids. The CDR3 loop is CASRRPGTDTEAFF. CDR3 nucleotides: TGTGCCAGTAGGAGACCCGGGACAGACACTGAAGCTTTCTTT.

V usage is TRBV5-8 and J usage is TRBJ1-2; 7 nucleotides agree with TRBD1. The CDR3 spans 13 residues. V was pared by 4 bases and J by 8 bases, with 8 bases of the junction left unmatched. CDR1 and CDR2 from the germline V gene are SGHTS and YDEGEE. CDR3 DNA sequence: TGTGCCAGCAGCCGAGACAGGGAGCGAGGCTACACCTTC. This gives the protein CASSRDRERGYTF. Complete variable domain (other parts from reference TRBV5-8 and TRBJ1-2): EAGVTQSPTHLIKTRGQQATLRCSPISGHTSVYWYQQALGLGLQFLLWYDEGEERNRGNFPPRFSGRQFPNYSSELNVNALELEDSALYLCASSRDRERGYTFGSGTRLTVV.

As DNA, the CDR3 is TGTGCCAGCAGCCTTCAGGGACAGTCATACAATTCACCCCTCCACTTT. This gives the protein CASSLQGQSYNSPLHF. The V and J genes are TRBV5-6 and TRBJ1-6; 7 nucleotides match TRBD1. The V gene's germline CDR1 is SGHDT and CDR2 YYEEEE. The CDR3 covers 16 residues. Losses at the gene ends were 4 bases for V and 7 bases for J; bases not matched to a gene: 11.

V gene TRBV11-2 combines with J gene TRBJ1-1; TRBD1 might be the D (5 bases). CDR1 is SGHAT, CDR2 FQNNGV, per germline. The CDR3 is 15 amino acids. V lost 0 bases, J lost 1 base, and 9 bases lay in between. The CDR3 protein is CASSLDRGENTEAFF. CDR3 DNA sequence: TGTGCCAGCAGCTTAGACCGGGGGGAGAACACTGAAGCTTTCTTT. Full variable domain (outside the CDR3, taken from reference TRBV11-2 and TRBJ1-1): EAGVAQSPRYKIIEKRQSVAFWCNPISGHATLYWYQQILGQGPKLLIQFQNNGVVDDSQLPKDRFSAERLKGVDSTLKIQPAKLEDSAVYLCASSLDRGENTEAFFGQGTRLTVV.

This chain connects TRBV9 to TRBJ2-1; the D is unclear. The germline V gene encodes CDR1 SGDLS and CDR2 YYNGEE. The CDR3 length is 12 residues. V was shortened by 2 bases and J by 9 bases, with 9 bases between the two germline ends. DNA of the CDR3: TGTGCCAGCAGCGTCCCGCATAGTGAGCAGTTCTTC. Residues: CASSVPHSEQFF.

The chain recombines TRBV5-1 with TRBJ1-5, with a possible D match to TRBD1 (5 bases). The CDR3 is 14 amino acids. Trimming stripped 0 bases from V and 6 bases from J, with 10 bases between. In germline, CDR1 is SGHRS, CDR2 YFSETQ. The CDR3 here is CASSLGGESQPQHF. DNA of the CDR3: TGCGCCAGCAGCTTGGGGGGGGAGAGTCAGCCCCAGCATTTT.

The chain carries TRBV6-1 and TRBJ1-1; the D gene is possibly TRBD1 (5 bases). CDR3 length: 14 residues. The V and J ends lost 2 bases and 5 bases respectively, with 12 bases between them. CDR1 MNHNS and CDR2 SASEGT come from the germline V gene. The CDR3 is CASSEFGTGTEAFF. The CDR3 DNA follows: TGTGCCAGCAGTGAATTCGGGACTGGAACTGAAGCTTTCTTT.

The CDR3 loop reads CASSPTSGGASDTQYF. The CDR3 nucleotides are TGCGCCAGCAGCCCTACGAGCGGGGGGGCCTCAGATACGCAGTATTTT. The V and J genes are TRBV5-1 and TRBJ2-3, with TRBD2 matching 10 bases. The V segment lost 4 bases and the J segment 4 bases; nucleotides outside the gene matches: 9. Germline V CDR1 and CDR2: SGHRS, YFSETQ. The CDR3 runs to 16 residues.

The rearrangement uses TRBV4-1 and TRBJ1-2; the match to TRBD1 covers 9 bases. Looked up from germline, CDR1 is MGHRA and CDR2 is YSYEKL. The CDR3 has 16 amino acids. The V and J ends lost 3 bases and 7 bases, in that order; junction bases with no gene match: 12. CDR3: CASSHQVVGQGSGYTF. The CDR3 bases are TGCGCCAGCAGCCATCAGGTGGTGGGACAGGGAAGTGGCTACACCTTC.

Here the CDR3 DNA reads TGCAGCGTAGCGGGGGGCTCGGACGAGCAGTACTTC. It codes for CSVAGGSDEQYF. This chain joins TRBV29-1 and TRBJ2-7; 9 nucleotides align to TRBD2. CDR3 length: 12 residues. V lost 6 bases to trimming and J lost 5 bases; unmatched junction nucleotides: 5. CDR1 is SQVTM and CDR2 is ANQGSEA in the germline V gene.